This TCR beta chain was recovered during a study of CD4 T cells in relation to SARS-CoV-2 and coronaviruses. In the study overall: After around 10 days of antigen culture, PBMC TCR beta CDR3s were sequenced.

Sequencing used immunoSEQ multiplex PCR; TCRdb keeps in-frame clones, though not all of them. The sample holds about 43,000 clones; roughly 82% are singletons and the top ten take 1.4% to 1.5%. With 5 bases removed from V and 3 bases from J, the gap between germline ends came to 12 bases. CDR1 and CDR2 from the germline V gene are LNHDA and SQIVND (reference sequence). There are 14 residues in the CDR3. The sample holds one count of this clone. Its specificity is not known. Naive and memory CD4+ T cells came from enriched cryopreserved PBMCs. The chain carries TRBV19 and TRBJ2-3, with D unresolved. Specimen: naive CD4+ T cells from PBMCs, cultured in vitro. Subset denoted: naive CD4+ T cells isolated by negative enrichment. The clonotype was recovered from an adult with COVID-19. CDR3 in amino acids: CASSDGDPTDTQYF. The CDR3 coding sequence is TGTGCCAGTAGTGATGGGGATCCTACAGATACGCAGTATTTT.